These 2 T cell receptor beta chains originate from one sample sequenced in a study of CD8 T cells in Susac syndrome. cDNA came from around 0.5 to 1 ug RNA primed by random hexamers. TCRdb reanalysed the immunoSEQ multiplex PCR reads using MiXCR and keeps one entry per CDR3 protein. The table lists 70,000 or so distinct CDR3 sequences, over 90% of them singletons. The sequenced sample consisted of CD8+ T cells from PBMCs. The receptors here all came from a human donor in good health.

The chain employs TRBV7-2 and TRBJ2-7; D perhaps matches TRBD1 (5 bases). V was shortened by 5 bases and J by 1 base, with 9 bases between the two germline ends. This CDR3 spans 13 amino acids. Germline V lookup: CDR1 SGHTA, CDR2 FQGNSA. In nucleotides, the CDR3 is TGTGCCAGCAGCCCCAGGGTGTCCTACGAGCAGTACGTC. As protein: CASSPRVSYEQYV.

The chain couples TRBV6-5 to TRBJ2-1; 8 bases map to TRBD2. Losses at the gene ends were 6 bases for V and 4 bases for J; bases not matched to a gene: 8. This CDR3 contains 15 residues. From germline, CDR1 is MNHEY and CDR2 SVGAGI. The CDR3 nucleotides are TGTGCCAGCAGCGGTAGCGGGGAGGAATACAATGAGCAGTTCTTC. Protein: CASSGSGEEYNEQFF.